This T cell receptor beta chain is drawn from a study of shared clonotypes between healthy human individuals. Study results and limitations: All-four-donor shared clonotypes had higher generation probabilities than non-shared clonotypes did.

Assay used: immunoSEQ multiplex PCR; TCRdb lists only in-frame clones, some missing. The sample holds millions of clones, 90% to 95% seen once. On this clone itself: No antigen is known for it.

CDR1 SGHTA and CDR2 FQGNSA come from the germline V gene. The ends lost 7 bases at V and 3 bases at J; junction bases unmatched: 7. This CDR3 contains 15 residues. Sequences were obtained from naive CD4+ T cells sorted from blood. Documented subset: CD45RA+ positively selected. The chain employs TRBV7-2 and TRBJ2-3; TRBD2 agrees at 10 bases. The sequence derives from a man between 18 and 35 years old in good health. CDR3 nucleotide sequence: TGTGCCAGCACCAAACTAGCGGGATTTACAGATACGCAGTATTTT. It is translated as CASTKLAGFTDTQYF.